These 23 T cell receptor beta chains were sequenced from one sample in a study of tumor-infiltrating lymphocytes in primary liver carcinoma (dated by TCRdb to about 2017). Sequencing relied on an Illumina HiSeq 2500. Starting from approximately 0.5 ug total RNA, TCRbeta-specific cDNA was produced by reverse transcription with a constant-region primer and ProtoScript II reverse transcriptase. Three nested multiplex PCR rounds, following a slightly modified ARM-PCR procedure, were used to build the TCRbeta libraries. Each of the first two PCR rounds ran for approximately 11 cycles and used multiplex TRBV1-TRBV30 forward primers together with a Cbeta reverse primer. The public reads were quality trimmed at Q25 with fastp and then assembled into clones with MiXCR by TCRdb, keeping productive beta chains. Entries are consolidated by CDR3 protein sequence, retaining the most common genes and DNA. The sample profile shows 52,000 or so distinct CDR3 sequences; 60% to 80% of them were found once. Around 24% of the sample lies in the top ten.

Total RNA and DNA were co-extracted without cell sorting from approximately 22-30 mg of bulk tissue using the AllPrep DNA/RNA mini kit. What was sequenced was liver tumor tissue from sampling region 5. The meaning of the sample's cell subset or site label: tumor region T5, tumor centre. The receptors derive from a man between 40 and 49 years old with primary liver carcinoma and hepatitis B virus infection.

This clonotype was seen more than once but under ten times. The chain couples TRBV6-6 to TRBJ2-7; D may be TRBD2 (6 bases). This CDR3 has 12 residues. The germline CDR1 and CDR2 sequences are MNHNY and SVGAGI (reference sequence). With 6 bases removed from V and 12 bases from J, the gap between germline ends came to 18 bases. The CDR3 nucleotides read TGTGCCAGCAGCCCCGGAGCGGGCGGGCGGTACTTC. The encoded protein is CASSPGAGGRYF.

Comments on this clonotype: In this CDR3 the conserved last residue, phenylalanine or tryptophan, is missing, so a read error is likely. The V and J genes are TRBV29-1 and TRBJ2-2, with 7 bases matching TRBD2. CDR1 is SQVTM and CDR2 is ANQGSEA in the germline V gene. With V trimmed by 4 bases and J by 1 base, 6 bases remained unmatched. The CDR3 runs 15 residues. CDR3 nucleotide sequence: TGCAGCGTTGGGACTAGAGCGGTGAACACCGGGGAGCTGTTTCTT. Amino acid sequence: CSVGTRAVNTGELFL.

V usage is TRBV11-2 and J usage is TRBJ2-1; 14 bases fit TRBD2. This CDR3 is built from 18 residues. The junction had 14 bases not matched to a gene; V was cut back by 5 bases and J by 8 bases. The germline V gene encodes CDR1 SGHAT and CDR2 FQNNGV. CDR3 in amino acids: CASSPELRLAGGHYEQFF. In DNA, the CDR3 is TGTGCCAGCAGCCCTGAGCTGAGACTAGCGGGGGGGCACTATGAGCAGTTCTTC.

A word on this clonotype: A read error may account for a junction end that differs from germline. The chain has TRBV10-3 and TRBJ1-1; tentatively, D is TRBD1 (6 bases). This CDR3 region has 14 residues. In germline, CDR1 is ENHRY, CDR2 SYGVKD. The CDR3 reads CDIQGGGVNTEAFF. The CDR3, as DNA: TGTGACATCCAAGGGGGAGGAGTGAACACTGAAGCTTTCTTC.

For this clonotype: Lacking the conserved final phenylalanine or tryptophan, this CDR3 likely reflects a read error. V is TRBV6-1 and J is TRBJ2-7, with a weak D call TRBD2 (6 bases). V lost 4 bases and J lost 2, with 18 bases in between. CDR3 length equals 16 residues. Germline V lookup: CDR1 MNHNS, CDR2 SASEGT. The CDR3 protein is CASSGDPGLGTYEQYL. The CDR3 DNA reads as TGTGCCAGCAGTGGGGACCCGGGACTGGGGACCTACGAGCAGTACTTA.

Concerning this clonotype: The final CDR3 position lacks the conserved phenylalanine or tryptophan, pointing to a likely read error. The chain recombines TRBV29-1 with TRBJ2-7; D is uncertain. V lost 8 bases and J 1 base, leaving 27 bases between the germline ends. CDR1 is SQVTM and CDR2 is ANQGSEA in the germline V gene. The CDR3 contains 17 residues. The CDR3 region is CSILGRIDGPPSYEQYL. The CDR3 DNA sequence: TGCAGCATCCTAGGGCGCATCGACGGACCCCCATCCTACGAGCAGTACCTC.

This chain connects TRBV6-5 to TRBJ1-1; a weak D match, TRBD1 (5 bases). V lost 6 bases and J 7 bases, leaving 15 bases between the germline ends. CDR3 length equals 13 residues. Germline V lookup: CDR1 MNHEY, CDR2 SVGAGI. Here the CDR3 DNA reads TGTGCCAGCAGGTCTACGACAGAGTTTGAAGCTTTCTTT. Translating gives CASRSTTEFEAFF.

In regard to this clonotype: Mismatch with germline at one junction end may stem from a read error. This chain connects TRBV11-3 to TRBJ1-1, with D hard to call. This CDR3 spans 12 amino acids. Germline CDR1 reads SGHNT; CDR2 reads YENEEA. DNA for the CDR3: TGTGCCAGCAGCTTAGATCACACTGAAGTTTTCTTT. This gives the protein CASSLDHTEVFF.

On this clonotype: The junction does not match germline at one end; this may be a read error. The chain carries TRBV11-1 and TRBJ2-4; 13 positions agree with TRBD2. Germline loops: CDR1 SGHAT, CDR2 FQDESV (reference sequence). This CDR3 is built from 17 residues. The CDR3 sequence is CASSFLGTSGTKSIQYF. The DNA for the CDR3 is TGCGCCAGCAGCTTTCTCGGGACTAGCGGGACCAAAAGCATTCAGTACTTC.

On this clonotype: Because the CDR3 is missing its conserved closing phenylalanine or tryptophan, this is likely a read error. The chain recombines TRBV7-8 with TRBJ2-1; 10 bases match TRBD1. Germline V gene sequence: CDR1 SGHVS, CDR2 FQNEAQ. V shed 5 bases and J 8 bases; nucleotides not matched to a gene: 9. This CDR3 contains 15 residues. The CDR3 DNA follows: TGTGCCAGCAGCCTAGTCGGGACAGGGGTCGATGAGCAGTTCATC. Its translation: CASSLVGTGVDEQFI.

This clonotype is judged medium-sized. The J gene is TRBJ2-1, the V gene TRBV6-1; 13 bases line up with TRBD2. The CDR3 runs to 15 residues. Germline V gene sequence: CDR1 MNHNS, CDR2 SASEGT. Trimming removed 6 bases from V and 8 bases from J; junction bases left unmatched: 7. CDR3 residues: CASRGGLAGLYEQFF. CDR3 in DNA: TGTGCCAGCAGAGGGGGACTAGCGGGGCTTTATGAGCAGTTCTTC.

As for this clonotype: The junction does not match germline at one end; this may be a read error. The chain links TRBV29-1 to TRBJ2-7, with a tentative D call TRBD2 (6 bases). The CDR3 is 13 residues long. Germline V gene lookup returns CDR1 SQVTM and CDR2 ANQGSEA. The CDR3, as DNA: TGCAGCGTTGCCGGGACTCCCTCCTACGAGCAATACTTC. Its protein product is CSVAGTPSYEQYF.

About this clonotype itself: At one end the junction does not follow the germline gene, possibly because of a read error. The chain combines TRBV11-2 with TRBJ2-7; D is perhaps TRBD1 (5 bases). Germline V gene sequence: CDR1 SGHAT, CDR2 FQNNGV. This CDR3 comprises 14 residues. The CDR3 nucleotides read TGTGCCAGCGGCTCTAACAGGAGCTCCTACGAGCACTACTTC. It yields the protein CASGSNRSSYEHYF.

Worth noting for this clonotype: The conserved phenylalanine or tryptophan normally closing the CDR3 is absent here, so this likely arose from a read error. The chain is built from TRBV12-3 or TRBV12-4 and TRBJ1-5; tentative D call: TRBD1 (5 bases). The CDR3 is made up of 14 amino acids. In DNA form, the CDR3 reads TGTGCCACCAGTTTCTCGGGGCCCGATCAGCGCCAGCATTCT. The encoded protein is CATSFSGPDQRQHS.

This chain uses TRBV7-8 with TRBJ2-2; TRBD1 might be the D (6 bases). With 8 bases removed from V and 2 bases from J, the gap between germline ends came to 12 bases. The CDR3 length is 14 residues. CDR1 SGHVS and CDR2 FQNEAQ come from the germline V gene. The chain's CDR3 is CASVYRVNTGELFF. DNA of the CDR3: TGTGCCAGCGTCTACAGGGTCAACACCGGGGAGCTGTTTTTT.

This clonotype was observed a single time. The chain carries TRBV6-1 and TRBJ2-7; maybe TRBD2 (5 bases). The V and J ends lost 11 bases and 9 bases respectively, with 23 bases between them. This CDR3 comprises 13 residues. The germline V gene has CDR1 MNHNS and CDR2 SASEGT. CDR3 amino acids: CAGSETYDLGQYF. Written as DNA, the CDR3 is TGTGCCGGGAGTGAAACTTACGACCTCGGGCAGTACTTC.

This clonotype was seen just once. The chain recombines TRBV6-6 with TRBJ1-2; unclear D gene. This CDR3 has 13 amino acids. Germline V gives CDR1 MNHNY, CDR2 SVGAGI (reference sequence). CDR3 sequence reads: CVTTIGQSNGYTF. Written as DNA, the CDR3 is TGTGTCACCACGATTGGCCAGTCAAATGGCTACACCTTC.

Concerning this clonotype itself: The junction departs from the called germline gene at one end, perhaps through a read error. This rearrangement joins TRBV4-2 to TRBJ2-7; no definite D call. The CDR3 contains 12 residues. Looked up from germline, CDR1 is LGHNA and CDR2 is YNFKEQ. CDR3 nucleotides: TGTGTCAGCAGCCAAGAGGCCTACGAGCAGTACTTT. Its translation is CVSSQEAYEQYF.

This clonotype has ten or more counts. The chain joins TRBV6-4 to TRBJ2-3; 8 bases agree with TRBD2. Losses at the gene ends were 0 bases for V and 8 bases for J; bases not matched to a gene: 10. Germline CDR1 is MRHNA and CDR2 is SNTAGT. The length of the CDR3 is 16 residues. The CDR3 DNA sequence: TGTGCCAGCAGTGACTCGTCAGCGGGAGAGAGGGCTACGCAGTATTTT. Amino acid sequence: CASSDSSAGERATQYF.

This clonotype was found once. J is TRBJ2-7 and V is TRBV6-5, with TRBD1 identical over 7 bases. There are 14 residues in the CDR3. Germline V lookup: CDR1 MNHEY, CDR2 SVGAGI. The ends lost 8 bases at V and 6 bases at J; junction bases unmatched: 13. CDR3 amino acids: CASGAVTGPSEQYF. In DNA, the CDR3 is TGTGCCAGCGGTGCCGTGACAGGGCCCTCCGAGCAGTACTTC.

This clonotype has at least ten counts. V is TRBV5-1 and J is TRBJ2-7; TRBD2 matches 8 bases. The CDR3 is 14 amino acids. J gave up 9 bases and V 3 bases, and 11 bases lay outside the gene matches. CDR1 is SGHRS, CDR2 YFSETQ, per germline. The CDR3 nucleotides are TGCGCCAGCAGCTCGGGACTAGTTAACCCGTGGCAGTACTTC. Encoded protein: CASSSGLVNPWQYF.

This clonotype showed up just a few times. This may be a read error, as it is one base from a much larger clone. J is TRBJ2-2 and V is TRBV10-1; no definite D call. The CDR3 contains 12 residues. The germline CDR1 and CDR2 sequences are WNHNN and SYGVQD (reference sequence). Trimming took off 4 bases at V and 7 bases at J, with 7 bases between the two ends. CDR3 loop: CASSGVNGELFF. CDR3 bases: TGCGCCAGCAGTGGGGTAAACGGGGAGCTGTTTTTT.

The CDR3 loop reads CSVSKVGYNEQFF. CDR3 coding DNA: TGCAGCGTTTCTAAGGTGGGATACAATGAGCAGTTCTTC. The chain has TRBV29-1 and TRBJ2-1, with D hard to call. Germline V gives CDR1 SQVTM, CDR2 ANQGSEA. The V end was cut by 5 bases, the J end by 4 bases, with 12 bases between. The CDR3 extends over 13 amino acids.